This TCR beta chain derives from a study of blood T cell repertoires in COVID-19. In the study overall: Sites across the United States, Italy and Spain contributed samples from acute and convalescent COVID-19.

Profiled with immunoSEQ multiplex PCR; TCRdb holds only in-frame clones, not every one. The table lists approximately 250,000 clones, around four fifths of them singletons. This clone has at least ten counts. The germline CDR1 and CDR2 sequences are SGHRS and YFSETQ. Trimming at V came to 4 bases and at J to 6 bases, leaving 4 bases not matched to a gene. This CDR3 has 14 amino acids. This TCR was recovered from a man aged 60-69 years who had recovered from COVID-19. Material: peripheral blood. The chain links TRBV5-1 to TRBJ2-1; 10 bases are shared with TRBD2. Here the CDR3 DNA reads TGCGCCAGCAGCGGCGGACTAGCGGCCAATGAGCAGTTCTTC. This translates into CASSGGLAANEQFF.